The 20 T cell receptor beta chains presented below share a single source sample, sequenced in a study of spatial heterogeneity in lung cancer. Described time point: sample taken at primary tumor resection. These receptors lack a known antigen. TCRdb itself ran the 5' RACE reads through MiXCR, one entry per CDR3 protein. The table lists 6,600 or so distinct CDR3 sequences, roughly a tenth of them singletons, with over 9.5% in the top ten. Findings and caveats of the study: Higher tumor mutation counts went along with higher counts of expanded intratumoral alpha and beta TCRs.

The source material was lung tumor tissue, sampled at surgery. The receptors here all came from a female donor with early-stage non-small cell lung cancer.

The V and J genes are TRBV7-3 and TRBJ1-3; D unclear. Germline assignment: CDR1 SGHTA and CDR2 FQGTGA. V lost 5 bases, J lost 0 bases, and 5 bases lay in between. The CDR3 runs to 13 residues. The CDR3: CASSANSGNTIYF. CDR3 DNA sequence: TGTGCCAGCAGCGCCAACTCTGGAAACACCATATATTTT.

Here the CDR3 DNA reads TGTGCCAGCAGTGAAGCGCGTGGCAGCTATGGCTACACCTTC. Residues: CASSEARGSYGYTF. The chain links TRBV2 to TRBJ1-2; D gene ambiguous. The V end lost 0 bases, the J end lost 4 bases, and 9 bases lay between the germline ends. Germline V CDR1 and CDR2: SNHLY, FYNNEI. This CDR3 has 14 residues.

The chain links TRBV5-6 to TRBJ2-5; 8 bases agree with TRBD2. CDR3 length equals 14 residues. Germline CDR1 reads SGHDT; CDR2 reads YYEEEE. Trimming at V came to 2 bases and at J to 5 bases, leaving 5 bases not matched to a gene. As DNA, the CDR3 is TGTGCCAGCAGCTTAGCTAGCGGGCTGGAGACCCAGTACTTC. This gives the protein CASSLASGLETQYF.

By its share, this clonotype is medium-sized. This chain links TRBV20-1 with TRBJ2-6; D unclear. Germline CDR1 DFQATT, CDR2 SNEGSKA (reference sequence). CDR3 length: 15 amino acids. V gave up 1 base and J gave up 4 bases, with 11 bases separating them. The DNA for the CDR3 is TGCAGTGCTAGAGTGTCCGGCAGCGGGGCCAACGTCCTGACTTTC. Protein product: CSARVSGSGANVLTF.

This clonotype occurred many times. The chain has TRBV11-3 and TRBJ1-3; 10 nucleotides line up with TRBD1. V shed 3 bases and J 3 bases; nucleotides not matched to a gene: 20. This CDR3 has 21 residues. Germline assignment: CDR1 SGHNT and CDR2 YENEEA. Written as DNA, the CDR3 is TGTGCCAGCAGCTTCATACCGGGACAGGGGTATCCTGGTCTGGGTGGAAACACCATATATTTT. This translates into CASSFIPGQGYPGLGGNTIYF.

With respect to this clonotype: This could be a read error, since a much larger clone is one nucleotide away. V is TRBV29-1 and J is TRBJ2-5; tentative D call: TRBD1 (6 bases). Germline loops: CDR1 SQVTM, CDR2 ANQGSEA. The CDR3 is 12 amino acids. V lost 4 bases and J lost 5, with 11 bases in between. The CDR3 loop is CSVAEGDETQYF. CDR3 in DNA: TGCAGCGTTGCCGAGGGGGACGAGACCCAGTACTTC.

The table lists this clonotype with many counts. The rearrangement links TRBV7-9 to TRBJ1-6, with D possibly TRBD1 on 5 matching bases. V lost 1 base to trimming and J lost 7 bases, with 11 bases between them. The CDR3 is 15 amino acids. Germline loops: CDR1 SEHNR, CDR2 FQNEAQ (reference sequence). The CDR3 DNA reads TGTGCCAGCAGCTTAGTGGGGGAGGGGAATTCACCCCTCCACTTT. This gives the protein CASSLVGEGNSPLHF.

The V gene is TRBV7-9, the J gene TRBJ2-1; D ambiguous. The CDR3 is made up of 14 amino acids. The V end was cut by 5 bases, the J end by 5 bases, with 13 bases between. Germline CDR1 and CDR2: SEHNR and FQNEAQ (reference sequence). The CDR3: CASSPAVNHNEQFF. The DNA for the CDR3 is TGTGCCAGCAGCCCCGCGGTCAATCACAATGAGCAGTTCTTC.

This clonotype has at least ten counts. The V call is TRBV29-1, the J call TRBJ2-4, with TRBD1 identical over 7 bases. Germline CDR1 SQVTM, CDR2 ANQGSEA. The CDR3 has 15 amino acids. J was trimmed by 10 bases and V by 0 bases; bases with no gene match: 12. CDR3 in amino acids: CSVEDGTAGHAIQYF. In DNA form, the CDR3 reads TGCAGCGTTGAAGATGGGACAGCAGGTCACGCAATTCAGTACTTC.

The chain combines TRBV11-1 with TRBJ2-1, with 8 nucleotides matching TRBD1. This CDR3 has 13 amino acids. Trimming at V came to 5 bases and at J to 7 bases, leaving 4 bases not matched to a gene. Germline CDR1 and CDR2: SGHAT and FQDESV (reference sequence). The CDR3 sequence is CASSQDRANEQFF. DNA of the CDR3: TGTGCCAGCAGCCAGGACAGGGCGAATGAGCAGTTCTTC.

This chain links TRBV7-8 with TRBJ1-3; maybe TRBD1 (5 bases). Trimming shortened V by 5 bases and J by 0 bases, and 11 bases separated the two germline ends. The length of the CDR3 is 15 residues. Germline V gives CDR1 SGHVS, CDR2 FQNEAQ. The CDR3 region has the DNA TGTGCCAGCAGCGTACAGGCCCTCTCTGGAAACACCATATATTTT. Protein product: CASSVQALSGNTIYF.

This rearrangement joins TRBV7-9 to TRBJ1-1; D is uncertain. The CDR3 is 11 residues long. Germline V gene lookup returns CDR1 SEHNR and CDR2 FQNEAQ (reference sequence). The V end lost 5 bases, the J end lost 2 bases, and 3 bases lay between the germline ends. The CDR3 region has the DNA TGTGCCAGCAGCATTAACACTGAAGCTTTCTTT. Its translation: CASSINTEAFF.

The rearrangement joins TRBV7-2 to TRBJ1-5; 9 bases match TRBD1. This CDR3 region has 16 residues. V lost 4 bases to trimming and J lost 0 bases; unmatched junction nucleotides: 4. Germline CDR1 and CDR2: SGHTA and FQGNSA. CDR3 DNA sequence: TGTGCCAGCAGCTCTACAGGGGGCGGTAGCAATCAGCCCCAGCATTTT. It encodes CASSSTGGGSNQPQHF. Supplemented by reference TRBV7-2 and TRBJ1-5, the full variable domain reads GAGVSQSPSNKVTEKGKDVELRCDPISGHTALYWYRQSLGQGLEFLIYFQGNSAPDKSGLPSDRFSAERTGGSVSTLTIQRTQQEDSAVYLCASSSTGGGSNQPQHFGDGTRLSIL.

This clonotype counts as medium-sized (0.01 to 0.1%). The chain links TRBV4-1 to TRBJ2-1; tentative D call: TRBD2 (5 bases). Germline V lookup: CDR1 MGHRA, CDR2 YSYEKL. The V and J ends lost 0 bases and 0 bases respectively, with 12 bases between them. The CDR3 totals 17 residues. The CDR3 DNA reads as TGCGCCAGCAGCCAAGATTTTCGAGGGAGCTCCTACAATGAGCAGTTCTTC. Translated: CASSQDFRGSSYNEQFF.

This clonotype was recorded at least ten times. The gene calls are TRBV5-6 and TRBJ2-3; D is ambiguous. Germline V gene data show CDR1 as SGHDT and CDR2 as YYEEEE. The CDR3 runs to 13 residues. Trimming removed 0 bases at V and 5 bases at J, with 7 bases between. This CDR3 reads CASSLALGDTQYF. The CDR3 DNA reads TGTGCCAGCAGCTTGGCCCTCGGAGATACGCAGTATTTT.

The chain couples TRBV4-1 to TRBJ2-3; no clear D gene. CDR1 is MGHRA, CDR2 YSYEKL, per germline. V lost 5 bases, J lost 3 bases, and 9 bases lay in between. The CDR3 extends over 13 amino acids. The CDR3 nucleotides are TGCGCCAGCAGCGTGATCGAAACAGATACGCAGTATTTT. This gives the protein CASSVIETDTQYF.

This clonotype is medium-sized by share. The chain carries TRBV5-4 and TRBJ2-1; 9 bases are shared with TRBD2. The CDR3 has 14 amino acids. V shed 7 bases, J shed 10 bases, and the junction held 12 bases outside the gene matches. Germline V gene lookup returns CDR1 SGHNT and CDR2 YYREEE (reference sequence). Here the CDR3 reads CASSVAGELGEQFF. CDR3 DNA: TGTGCCAGCTCAGTAGCGGGGGAGCTCGGGGAGCAGTTCTTC.

This clonotype was detected many times. V is TRBV15 and J is TRBJ2-3; 7 positions match TRBD1. The CDR3 runs to 17 residues. The germline V gene encodes CDR1 LNHNV and CDR2 YYDKDF (reference sequence). J was trimmed by 2 bases and V by 0 bases; bases with no gene match: 8. CDR3 region: CATSRDGDSRVTDTQYF. In DNA, the CDR3 is TGTGCCACCAGCAGAGATGGGGACAGTCGGGTCACAGATACGCAGTATTTT.

This clonotype was found many times. The chain has TRBV24-1 and TRBJ2-5; D unresolved. Germline V gene lookup returns CDR1 KGHDR and CDR2 SFDVKD. The germline V and J ends were trimmed by 3 bases and 5 bases, with 3 bases remaining between them. The CDR3 has 11 residues. The CDR3, as DNA: TGTGCCACCAGTGATCTGGAGACCCAGTACTTC. As protein: CATSDLETQYF.

The chain recombines TRBV20-1 with TRBJ2-1; D is uncertain. CDR1 and CDR2 from the germline V gene are DFQATT and SNEGSKA (reference sequence). Deletions cut 1 base from V and 0 bases from J, with 10 bases between. There are 15 residues in the CDR3. The chain's CDR3 is CSARGLRSSYNEQFF. The CDR3 DNA reads as TGCAGTGCTAGAGGTCTTAGGAGCTCCTACAATGAGCAGTTCTTC.